The present T cell receptor (beta chain) was sequenced within a study of cytomegalovirus exposure and HLA in healthy donors. For the study at large: Early released data comprised about 90 million unique TCRs from HLA-typed donors.

The PCR used 60 Vbeta and 13 Jbeta primers. The method was immunoSEQ multiplex PCR; TCRdb's version includes in-frame clones alone and lacks a portion of them. The sample has about 60,000 clones, approximately 80% seen once. From germline, CDR1 is MNHNS and CDR2 SASEGT. The V end lost 3 bases, the J end lost 6 bases, and 8 bases lay between the germline ends. The CDR3 length is 12 residues. The chain carries TRBV6-1 and TRBJ1-1; D is uncertain. The clonotype was recovered from a woman aged 25-40 years in good health and CMV-seronegative. Sequenced: PBMCs. CDR3 in amino acids: CASSERFAEAFF. The CDR3 nucleotides are TGTGCCAGCAGTGAGCGGTTCGCTGAAGCTTTCTTT.